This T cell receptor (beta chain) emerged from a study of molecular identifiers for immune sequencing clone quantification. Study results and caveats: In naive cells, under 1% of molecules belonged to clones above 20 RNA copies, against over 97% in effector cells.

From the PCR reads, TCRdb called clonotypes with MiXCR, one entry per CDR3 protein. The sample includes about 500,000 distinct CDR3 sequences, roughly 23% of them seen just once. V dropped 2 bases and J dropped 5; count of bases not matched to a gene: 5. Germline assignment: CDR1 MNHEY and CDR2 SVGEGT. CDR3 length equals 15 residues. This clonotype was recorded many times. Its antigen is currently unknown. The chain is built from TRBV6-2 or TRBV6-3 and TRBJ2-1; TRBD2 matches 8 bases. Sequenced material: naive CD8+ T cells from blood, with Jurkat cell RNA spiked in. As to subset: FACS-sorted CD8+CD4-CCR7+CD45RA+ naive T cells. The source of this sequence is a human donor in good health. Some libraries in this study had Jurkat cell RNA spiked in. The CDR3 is CASSYSSGVDNEQFF. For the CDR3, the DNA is TGTGCCAGCAGTTACAGTAGCGGGGTGGACAATGAGCAGTTCTTC.